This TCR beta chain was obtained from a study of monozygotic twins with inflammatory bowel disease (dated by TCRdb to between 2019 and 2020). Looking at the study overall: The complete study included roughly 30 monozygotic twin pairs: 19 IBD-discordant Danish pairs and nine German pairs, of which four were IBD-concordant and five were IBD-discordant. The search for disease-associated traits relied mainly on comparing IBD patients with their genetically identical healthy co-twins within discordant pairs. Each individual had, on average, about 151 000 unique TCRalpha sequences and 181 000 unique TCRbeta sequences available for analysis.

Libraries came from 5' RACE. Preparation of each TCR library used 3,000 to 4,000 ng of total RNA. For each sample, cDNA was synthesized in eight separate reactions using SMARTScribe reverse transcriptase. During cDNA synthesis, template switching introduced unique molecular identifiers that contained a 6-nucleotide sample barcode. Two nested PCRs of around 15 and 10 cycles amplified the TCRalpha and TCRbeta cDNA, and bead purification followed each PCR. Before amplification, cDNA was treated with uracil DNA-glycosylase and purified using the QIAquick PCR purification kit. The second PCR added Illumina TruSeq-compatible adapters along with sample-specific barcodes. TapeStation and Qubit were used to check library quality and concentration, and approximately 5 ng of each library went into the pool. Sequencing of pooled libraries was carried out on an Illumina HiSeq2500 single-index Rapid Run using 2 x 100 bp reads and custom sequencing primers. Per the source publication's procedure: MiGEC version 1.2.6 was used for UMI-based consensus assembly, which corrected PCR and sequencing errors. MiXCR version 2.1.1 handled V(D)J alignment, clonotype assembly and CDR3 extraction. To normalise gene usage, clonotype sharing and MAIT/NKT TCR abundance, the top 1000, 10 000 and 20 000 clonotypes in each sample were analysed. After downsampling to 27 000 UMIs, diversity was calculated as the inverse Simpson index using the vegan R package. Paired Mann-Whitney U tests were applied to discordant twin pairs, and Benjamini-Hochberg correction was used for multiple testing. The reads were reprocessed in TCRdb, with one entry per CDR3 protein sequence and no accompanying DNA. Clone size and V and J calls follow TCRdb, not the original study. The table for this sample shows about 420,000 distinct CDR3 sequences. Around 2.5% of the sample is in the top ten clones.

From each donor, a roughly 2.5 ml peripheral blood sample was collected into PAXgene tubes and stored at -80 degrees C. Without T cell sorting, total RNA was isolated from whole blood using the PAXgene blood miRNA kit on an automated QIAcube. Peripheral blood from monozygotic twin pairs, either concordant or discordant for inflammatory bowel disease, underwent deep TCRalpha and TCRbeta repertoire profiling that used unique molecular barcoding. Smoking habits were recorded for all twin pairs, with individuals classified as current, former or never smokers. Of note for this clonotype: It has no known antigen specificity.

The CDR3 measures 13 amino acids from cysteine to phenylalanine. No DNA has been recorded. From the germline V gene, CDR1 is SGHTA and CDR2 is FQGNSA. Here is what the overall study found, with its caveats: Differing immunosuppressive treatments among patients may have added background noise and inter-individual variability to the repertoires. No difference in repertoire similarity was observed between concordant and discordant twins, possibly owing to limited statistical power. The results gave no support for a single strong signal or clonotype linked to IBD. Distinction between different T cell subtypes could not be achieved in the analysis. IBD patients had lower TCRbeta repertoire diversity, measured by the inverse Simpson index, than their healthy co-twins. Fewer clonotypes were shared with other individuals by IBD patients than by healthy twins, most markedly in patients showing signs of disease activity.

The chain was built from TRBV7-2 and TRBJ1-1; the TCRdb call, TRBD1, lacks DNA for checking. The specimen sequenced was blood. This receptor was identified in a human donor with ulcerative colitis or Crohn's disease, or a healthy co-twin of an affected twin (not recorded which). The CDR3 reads CASDHGTRLGAFF.